What follows describes a single T cell receptor (beta chain). Its antigen is as yet unknown. Reverse transcription used about 0.5 to 1 ug RNA and random hexamers. It was immunoSEQ multiplex PCR that amplified TCR beta CDR3 across 54 Vbeta and 13 Jbeta. TCRdb ran MiXCR on the immunoSEQ multiplex PCR reads and lists one entry per CDR3 protein. The sample has some 130,000 distinct CDR3 sequences, roughly 94% seen once; the top ten hold approximately 0.18%. The sample comes from a study of CD8 T cells in Susac syndrome. About the study: Patients with Susac syndrome were therapy-naive, taking corticosteroids, with some also receiving intravenous immunoglobulin, or taking intravenous immunoglobulin alone at the time their blood was drawn.

Study-wide results and limits: Susac syndrome CD8+ repertoires were clonally expanded, most strongly in CD8+ TEMRA cells. As the study acknowledged, the number of individuals in its TCR sequencing and HLA analysis was relatively small.

V was cut by 3 bases and J by 12 bases, with 12 bases left in between. The CDR3 extends over 12 amino acids. This clonotype was obtained from a human donor with Susac syndrome. The specimen was CD8+ T cells from PBMCs. This chain connects TRBV12-3 or TRBV12-4 to TRBJ2-1; tentative D call: TRBD2 (6 bases). CDR3 sequence: CASSFTGTAQFF. Written as DNA, the CDR3 is TGTGCCAGCAGTTTTACCGGGACTGCGCAGTTCTTC.